This T cell receptor beta chain was recorded in a study of CD8+CD57+ T cells in acquired aplastic anemia. Study overall: DNA recovered from sorted CD4+ and CD8+ cells had a mean of approximately 3.4 ug.

This clonotype was picked up many times. Genomic DNA provided the template from which TCR beta VDJ and CDR3 profiles were obtained. TCRdb independently ran MiXCR on the reads; one entry per CDR3 protein. This table holds 74,000 or so distinct CDR3 sequences, around 50% found once. Germline loops: CDR1 MRHNA, CDR2 SNTAGT. The CDR3 contains 15 residues. Between the trimmed V and J ends, which lost 8 bases and 2 bases, there was a span of 17 bases. Sequences were obtained from sorted CD4+, CD8+, or CD8+CD57+ T cells (not recorded which) from PBMCs. This sequence originates from a human donor in good health, serving as a control. The J gene is TRBJ2-3, the V gene TRBV6-4, with D perhaps assigned TRBD1 or TRBD2 (7 bases each). This CDR3 is CASSYRGGDTDTQYF. CDR3 in DNA: TGTGCCAGCTCATACAGGGGAGGGGACACAGATACGCAGTATTTT.